This T cell receptor beta chain was retrieved from a study of cytomegalovirus exposure and HLA in healthy donors. Study overall: In an earlier analysis, 95 million to 130 million unique TCR beta sequences were found from about 179 million T cells.

Among the donors, all were healthy bone marrow donors. The PCR used 60 Vbeta and 13 Jbeta primers. Sequencing used immunoSEQ multiplex PCR; TCRdb keeps in-frame clones, though not all of them. The table includes 100,000 or so clones, 60% to 85% detected once. The study, taken as a whole, reports: Reported results showed that the classifier diagnosed cytomegalovirus status with high specificity and sensitivity. TCR beta chain V- and J-gene trimming was linked, in a later analysis, to a missense variant in DCLRE1C.

Concerning this clone itself: Antigen: not known.

The sequence was collected from a man aged 45-65 years in good health and CMV-seronegative. The specimen was PBMCs.

This chain's CDR3 is CASSEGLVFQYF. In DNA form, the CDR3 reads TGTGCCAGCAGTGAAGGGCTGGTTTTTCAGTACTTC. The chain combines TRBV6-1 with TRBJ2-5; D call uncertain. Deletions cut 1 base from V and 11 bases from J, with 11 bases between. Germline V gives CDR1 MNHNS, CDR2 SASEGT. The CDR3 sequence is 12 residues long.